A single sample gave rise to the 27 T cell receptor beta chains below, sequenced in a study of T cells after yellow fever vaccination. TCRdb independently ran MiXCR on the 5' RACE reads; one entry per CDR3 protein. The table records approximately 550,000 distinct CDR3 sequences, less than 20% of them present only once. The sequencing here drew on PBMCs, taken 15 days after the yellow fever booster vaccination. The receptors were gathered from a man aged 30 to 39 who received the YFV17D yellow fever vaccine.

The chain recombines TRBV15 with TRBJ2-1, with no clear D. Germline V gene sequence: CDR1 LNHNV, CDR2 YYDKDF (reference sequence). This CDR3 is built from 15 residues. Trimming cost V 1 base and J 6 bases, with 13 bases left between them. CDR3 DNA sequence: TGTGCCACCAGCAGAGCAGCGTATATTCCCAATGAGCAGTTCTTC. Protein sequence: CATSRAAYIPNEQFF.

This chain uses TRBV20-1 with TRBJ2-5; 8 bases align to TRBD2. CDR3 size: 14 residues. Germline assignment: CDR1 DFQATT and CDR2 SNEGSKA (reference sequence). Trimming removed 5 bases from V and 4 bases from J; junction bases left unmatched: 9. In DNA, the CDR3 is TGCAGTGCTTCCGGGACTAGTCTAACAGAGACCCAGTACTTC. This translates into CSASGTSLTETQYF.

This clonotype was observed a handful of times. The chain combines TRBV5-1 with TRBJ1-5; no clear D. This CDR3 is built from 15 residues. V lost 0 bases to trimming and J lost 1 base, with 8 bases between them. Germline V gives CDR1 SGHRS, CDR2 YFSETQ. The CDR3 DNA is TGCGCCAGCAGCTTGGATGCGGGGAGCAATCAGCCCCAGCATTTT. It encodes CASSLDAGSNQPQHF.

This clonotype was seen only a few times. CDR3 sequence: CSAGTYEQYF. The CDR3 nucleotides are TGCAGTGCTGGTACCTACGAGCAGTACTTC. This chain connects TRBV20-1 to TRBJ2-7; D remains ambiguous. The CDR3 contains 10 residues. V was pared by 5 bases and J by 2 bases, with 4 bases between. Germline V lookup: CDR1 DFQATT, CDR2 SNEGSKA (reference sequence).

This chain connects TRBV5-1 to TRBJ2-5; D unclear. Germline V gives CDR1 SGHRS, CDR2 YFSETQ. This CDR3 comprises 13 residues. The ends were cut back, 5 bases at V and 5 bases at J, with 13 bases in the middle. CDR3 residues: CASSDGPNETQYF. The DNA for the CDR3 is TGCGCCAGCAGTGACGGACCAAATGAGACCCAGTACTTC.

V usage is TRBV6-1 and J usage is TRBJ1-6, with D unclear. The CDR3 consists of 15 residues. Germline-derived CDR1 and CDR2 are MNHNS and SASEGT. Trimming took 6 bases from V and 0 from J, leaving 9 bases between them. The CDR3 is CASRPESSYNSPLHF. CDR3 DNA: TGTGCCAGCAGGCCCGAGAGCTCCTATAATTCACCCCTCCACTTT.

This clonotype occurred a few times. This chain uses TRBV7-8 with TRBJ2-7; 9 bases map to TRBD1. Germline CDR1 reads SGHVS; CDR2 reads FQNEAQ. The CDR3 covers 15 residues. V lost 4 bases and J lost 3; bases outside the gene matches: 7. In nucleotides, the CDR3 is TGTGCCAGCAGCTACCCGGGACAGGGTCTCTACGAGCAGTACTTC. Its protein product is CASSYPGQGLYEQYF.

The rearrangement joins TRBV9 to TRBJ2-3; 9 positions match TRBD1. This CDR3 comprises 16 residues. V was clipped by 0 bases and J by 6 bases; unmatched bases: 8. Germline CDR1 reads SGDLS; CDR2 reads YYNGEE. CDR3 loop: CASSVAGQGGWDTQYF. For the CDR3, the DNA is TGTGCCAGCAGCGTAGCGGGACAGGGCGGATGGGATACGCAGTATTTT.

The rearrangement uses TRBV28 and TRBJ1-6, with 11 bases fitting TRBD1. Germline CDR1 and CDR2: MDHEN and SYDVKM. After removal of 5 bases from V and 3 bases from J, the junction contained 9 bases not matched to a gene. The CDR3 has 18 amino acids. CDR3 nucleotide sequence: TGTGCCAGCAGTCCCGGGACAGGGGGAGCCTTCTATAATTCACCCCTCCACTTT. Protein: CASSPGTGGAFYNSPLHF.

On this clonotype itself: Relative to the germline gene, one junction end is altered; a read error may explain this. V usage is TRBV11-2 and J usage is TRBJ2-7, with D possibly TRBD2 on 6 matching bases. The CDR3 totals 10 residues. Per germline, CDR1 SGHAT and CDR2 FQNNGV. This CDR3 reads CASSLGGFDF. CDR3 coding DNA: TGTGCCAGCAGCTTGGGAGGATTTGACTTC.

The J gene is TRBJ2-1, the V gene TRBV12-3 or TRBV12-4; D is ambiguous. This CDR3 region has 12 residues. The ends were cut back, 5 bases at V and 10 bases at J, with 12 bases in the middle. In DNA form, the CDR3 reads TGTGCCAGCAGTCTCTTCCCTTGGGAGCAGTTCTTC. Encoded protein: CASSLFPWEQFF.

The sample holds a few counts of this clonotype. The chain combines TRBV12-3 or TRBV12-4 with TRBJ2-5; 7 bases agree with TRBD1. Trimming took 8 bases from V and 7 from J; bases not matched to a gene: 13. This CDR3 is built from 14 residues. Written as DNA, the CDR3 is TGTGCCAGCGCGCTTCGGGACAGACGTACGACCCAGTACTTC. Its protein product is CASALRDRRTTQYF.

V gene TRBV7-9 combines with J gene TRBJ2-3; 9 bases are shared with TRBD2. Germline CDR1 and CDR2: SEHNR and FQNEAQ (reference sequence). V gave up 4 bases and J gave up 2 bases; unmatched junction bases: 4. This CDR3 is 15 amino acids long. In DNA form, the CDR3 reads TGTGCCAGCAGCTCAGCGGGAGGTTTCACAGATACGCAGTATTTT. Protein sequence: CASSSAGGFTDTQYF.

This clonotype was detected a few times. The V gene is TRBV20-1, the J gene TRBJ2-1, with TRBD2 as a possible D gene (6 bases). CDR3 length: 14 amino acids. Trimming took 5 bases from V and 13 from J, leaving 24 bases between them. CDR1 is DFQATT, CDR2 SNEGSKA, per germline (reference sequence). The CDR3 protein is CSAGGSIAEIYQFF. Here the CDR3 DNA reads TGCAGTGCTGGGGGTTCCATAGCGGAGATATACCAGTTCTTC.

The CDR3 bases are TGCAGTGCTCAGATGGCGGGAGAGGCGACAGATACGCAGTATTTT. This codes for CSAQMAGEATDTQYF. The chain couples TRBV20-1 to TRBJ2-3, with 7 bases fitting TRBD2. This CDR3 is built from 15 residues. Trimming at V came to 5 bases and at J to 3 bases, leaving 11 bases not matched to a gene. In germline, CDR1 is DFQATT, CDR2 SNEGSKA (reference sequence).

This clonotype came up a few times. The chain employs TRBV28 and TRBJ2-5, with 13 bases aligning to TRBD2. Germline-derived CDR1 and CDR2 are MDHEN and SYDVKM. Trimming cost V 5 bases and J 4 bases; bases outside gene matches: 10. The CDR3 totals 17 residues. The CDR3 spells CASSPRTSGRARETQYF. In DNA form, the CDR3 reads TGTGCCAGCAGTCCCCGTACTAGCGGGAGGGCCAGAGAGACCCAGTACTTC.

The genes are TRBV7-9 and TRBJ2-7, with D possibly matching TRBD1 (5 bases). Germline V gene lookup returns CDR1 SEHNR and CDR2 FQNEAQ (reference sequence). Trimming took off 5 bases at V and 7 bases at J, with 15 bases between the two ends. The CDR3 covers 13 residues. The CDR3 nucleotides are TGTGCCAGCAGCCTATATCGTGGGGCTGAGCAGTACTTC. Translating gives CASSLYRGAEQYF.

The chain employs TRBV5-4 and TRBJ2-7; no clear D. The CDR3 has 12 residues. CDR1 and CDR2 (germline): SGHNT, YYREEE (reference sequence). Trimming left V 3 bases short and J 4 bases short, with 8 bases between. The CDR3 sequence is CASSSSQYEQYF. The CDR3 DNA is TGTGCCAGCAGCTCCTCACAGTACGAGCAGTACTTC. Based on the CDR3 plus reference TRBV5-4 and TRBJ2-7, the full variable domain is ETGVTQSPTHLIKTRGQQVTLRCSSQSGHNTVSWYQQALGQGPQFIFQYYREEENGRGNFPPRFSGLQFPNYSSELNVNALELDDSALYLCASSSSQYEQYFGPGTRLTVT.

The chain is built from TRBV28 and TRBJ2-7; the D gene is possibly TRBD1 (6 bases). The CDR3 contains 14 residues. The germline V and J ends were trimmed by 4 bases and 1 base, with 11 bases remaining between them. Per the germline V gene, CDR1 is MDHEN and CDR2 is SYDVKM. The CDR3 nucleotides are TGTGCCAGCAGTTCCGACAGGCTTTCCTACGAGCAGTACTTC. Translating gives CASSSDRLSYEQYF. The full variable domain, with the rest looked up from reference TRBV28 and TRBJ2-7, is DVKVTQSSRYLVKRTGEKVFLECVQDMDHENMFWYRQDPGLGLRLIYFSYDVKMKEKGDIPEGYSVSREKKERFSLILESASTNQTSMYLCASSSDRLSYEQYFGPGTRLTVT.

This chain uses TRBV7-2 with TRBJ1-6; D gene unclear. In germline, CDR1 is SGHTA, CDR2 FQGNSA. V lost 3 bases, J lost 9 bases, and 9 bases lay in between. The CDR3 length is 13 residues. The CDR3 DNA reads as TGTGCCAGCAGCTTCACCACTAGTTCACCCCTCCACTTT. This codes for CASSFTTSSPLHF. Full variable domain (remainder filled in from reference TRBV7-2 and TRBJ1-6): GAGVSQSPSNKVTEKGKDVELRCDPISGHTALYWYRQSLGQGLEFLIYFQGNSAPDKSGLPSDRFSAERTGGSVSTLTIQRTQQEDSAVYLCASSFTTSSPLHFGNGTRLTVT.

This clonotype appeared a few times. Written as DNA, the CDR3 is TGTGCCAGCAGTGAAGGGGCTTGGGCCCTTAGAGAGCAGTACTTC. This gives the protein CASSEGAWALREQYF. The chain carries TRBV25-1 and TRBJ2-7; D may be TRBD1 (5 bases). Between the trimmed V and J ends, which lost 2 bases and 7 bases, there was a span of 18 bases. Germline CDR1 is MGHDK and CDR2 is SYGVNS. The CDR3 runs to 15 residues.

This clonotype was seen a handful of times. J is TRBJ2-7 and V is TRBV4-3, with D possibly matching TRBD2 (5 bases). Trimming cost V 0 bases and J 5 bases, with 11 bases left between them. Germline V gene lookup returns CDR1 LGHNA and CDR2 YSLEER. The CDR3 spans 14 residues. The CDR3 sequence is CASSQDRGSDEQYF. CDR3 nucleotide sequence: TGCGCCAGCAGCCAAGATCGAGGGTCTGACGAGCAGTACTTC.

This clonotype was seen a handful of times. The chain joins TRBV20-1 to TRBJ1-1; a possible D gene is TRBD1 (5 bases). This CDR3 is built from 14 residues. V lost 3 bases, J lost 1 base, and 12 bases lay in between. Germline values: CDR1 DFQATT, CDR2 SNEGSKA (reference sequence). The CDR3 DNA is TGCAGTGCTAGGGGGGAAGCCAGGAACACTGAAGCTTTCTTT. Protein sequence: CSARGEARNTEAFF.

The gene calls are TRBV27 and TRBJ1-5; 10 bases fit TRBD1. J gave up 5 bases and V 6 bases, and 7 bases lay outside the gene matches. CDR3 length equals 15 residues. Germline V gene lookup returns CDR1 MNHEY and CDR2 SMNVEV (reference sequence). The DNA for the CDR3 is TGTGCCAGCAGACCTAAGGGACAGGGGCATCAGCCCCAGCATTTT. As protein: CASRPKGQGHQPQHF.

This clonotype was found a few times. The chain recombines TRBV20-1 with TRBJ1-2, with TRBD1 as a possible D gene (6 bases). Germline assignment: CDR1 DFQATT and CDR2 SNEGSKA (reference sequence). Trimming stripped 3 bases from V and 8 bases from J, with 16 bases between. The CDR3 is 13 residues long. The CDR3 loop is CSASLQGVAGYTF. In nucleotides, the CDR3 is TGCAGTGCTAGCCTACAGGGTGTGGCGGGCTACACCTTC.

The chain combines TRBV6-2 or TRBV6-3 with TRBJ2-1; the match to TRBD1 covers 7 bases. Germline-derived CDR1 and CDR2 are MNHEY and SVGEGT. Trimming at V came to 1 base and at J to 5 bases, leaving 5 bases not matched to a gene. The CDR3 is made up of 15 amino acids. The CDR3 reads CASSYLQDRDNEQFF. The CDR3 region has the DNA TGTGCCAGCAGTTACTTGCAAGACAGGGACAATGAGCAGTTCTTC.

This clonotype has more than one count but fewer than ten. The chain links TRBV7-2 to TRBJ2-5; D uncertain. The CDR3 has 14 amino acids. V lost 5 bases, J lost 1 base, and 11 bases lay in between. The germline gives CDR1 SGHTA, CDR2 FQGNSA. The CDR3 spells CASSTLGFQETQYF. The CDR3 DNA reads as TGTGCCAGCAGCACCCTGGGGTTCCAAGAGACCCAGTACTTC. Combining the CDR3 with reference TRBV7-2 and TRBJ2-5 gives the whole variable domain GAGVSQSPSNKVTEKGKDVELRCDPISGHTALYWYRQSLGQGLEFLIYFQGNSAPDKSGLPSDRFSAERTGGSVSTLTIQRTQQEDSAVYLCASSTLGFQETQYFGPGTRLLVL.